One and the same sample provided the 30 T cell receptor beta chains below, sequenced in a study of OX40 agonist ivuxolimab in advanced cancers. Clones were sequenced by immunoSEQ multiplex PCR, and TCRdb holds only the in-frame ones, with some missing. This table has 79,000 or so clones, around 85% appearing once. Sequences were derived from CD4+ or CD8+ T cells sorted from blood, sampled in a trial of the OX40 agonist ivuxolimab. These receptors all come from an adult with an advanced solid tumor such as melanoma, head and neck, liver or kidney cancer.

The chain links TRBV4-2 to TRBJ2-3; D possibly uses TRBD1 or TRBD2 (5 bases each). The V gene lost 0 bases and the J gene lost 6 bases, with 10 bases spanning the gap. The CDR3 is 14 residues long. Germline assignment: CDR1 LGHNA and CDR2 YNFKEQ. CDR3 bases: TGTGCCAGCAGCCAAGATTCAGGGACGGATACGCAGTATTTT. Translating gives CASSQDSGTDTQYF.

V and J are TRBV5-1 and TRBJ2-5, with D unclear. Germline V gene data show CDR1 as SGHRS and CDR2 as YFSETQ. This CDR3 is 14 amino acids long. V was cut by 2 bases and J by 5 bases, with 13 bases left in between. For the CDR3, the DNA is TGCGCCAGCAGCTTAGTCCCTACCCAGGAGACCCAGTACTTC. Protein product: CASSLVPTQETQYF.

The chain has TRBV5-1 and TRBJ2-2; TRBD1 is a possible D gene (6 bases). From germline, CDR1 is SGHRS and CDR2 YFSETQ. V lost 2 bases, J lost 7 bases, and 15 bases lay in between. This CDR3 contains 15 residues. The CDR3 DNA follows: TGCGCCAGCAGCTTAAGAGGGGGTGAAATCGGGGAGCTGTTTTTT. This translates into CASSLRGGEIGELFF.

The CDR3 DNA is TGTGCCAGCTCCTCAGGGGTAGATTCACCCCTCCACTTT. Protein sequence: CASSSGVDSPLHF. The chain links TRBV18 to TRBJ1-6, with TRBD1 as a possible D gene (6 bases). The CDR3 is 13 residues long. Trimming cost V 6 bases and J 8 bases, with 11 bases left between them. Germline V gives CDR1 KGHSH, CDR2 LQKENI.

The V call is TRBV4-3, the J call TRBJ1-5; maybe TRBD1 (6 bases). Germline values: CDR1 LGHNA, CDR2 YSLEER. This CDR3 has 17 residues. V shed 0 bases and J shed 1 base, with 13 bases lying between them. CDR3 sequence: CASSQEVIGGSNQPQHF. The CDR3 DNA reads as TGCGCCAGCAGCCAAGAAGTGATAGGGGGGAGCAATCAGCCCCAGCATTTT.

This clone was found a few times. The V call is TRBV5-4, the J call TRBJ2-5, with D uncertain. Germline lookup yields CDR1 SGHNT and CDR2 YYREEE (reference sequence). This CDR3 has 13 amino acids. The V end was cut by 2 bases, the J end by 2 bases, with 7 bases between. Written as DNA, the CDR3 is TGTGCCAGCAGCTTCTGGAGTCAAGAGACCCAGTACTTC. It encodes CASSFWSQETQYF.

The chain uses TRBV19 and TRBJ2-5, with TRBD2 identical over 11 bases. The J call is in doubt because the DNA end fits TRBJ2-7 better. CDR3 length equals 15 residues. CDR1 LNHDA and CDR2 SQIVND come from the germline V gene (reference sequence). This CDR3 is CASSETSGGGYEQYF. DNA for the CDR3: TGTGCCAGTAGTGAAACTAGCGGGGGAGGATACGAGCAGTACTTC.

This clone was seen once. The rearrangement joins TRBV6-4 to TRBJ1-5, with TRBD1 as a possible D gene (5 bases). The germline V and J ends were trimmed by 3 bases and 2 bases, with 5 bases remaining between them. This CDR3 has 13 amino acids. Germline loops: CDR1 MRHNA, CDR2 SNTAGT. CDR3 sequence reads: CASSEGGNQPQHF. Written as DNA, the CDR3 is TGTGCCAGCAGTGAAGGGGGCAATCAGCCCCAGCATTTT.

The chain is built from TRBV2 and TRBJ2-3; TRBD1 matches 10 bases. This CDR3 has 15 residues. Looked up from germline, CDR1 is SNHLY and CDR2 is FYNNEI. V was pared by 6 bases and J by 3 bases, with 6 bases of the junction left unmatched. This CDR3 reads CASSPDRGRTDTQYF. CDR3 sequence (DNA): TGTGCCAGCAGCCCAGACAGGGGGCGTACAGATACGCAGTATTTT.

The CDR3: CASSTPNLSGNTIYF. In nucleotides, the CDR3 is TGTGCCAGTAGTACCCCGAACCTCTCTGGAAACACCATATATTTT. The V gene is TRBV19, the J gene TRBJ1-3; D is ambiguous. CDR3 length equals 15 residues. CDR1 and CDR2 (germline): LNHDA, SQIVND (reference sequence). Between the trimmed V and J ends, which lost 4 bases and 0 bases, there was a span of 10 bases.

The gene calls are TRBV6-1 and TRBJ2-3; perhaps D is TRBD1 or TRBD2 (5 bases each). Per the germline V gene, CDR1 is MNHNS and CDR2 is SASEGT. V shed 3 bases and J shed 6 bases, with 10 bases lying between them. The CDR3 is 13 amino acids. The CDR3 here is CASSETVADTQYF. CDR3 nucleotides: TGTGCCAGCAGTGAGACAGTAGCGGATACGCAGTATTTT.

The J gene is TRBJ2-1, the V gene TRBV4-1; TRBD2 matches at 9 bases. Germline CDR1 is MGHRA and CDR2 is YSYEKL. The trim removed 4 bases at V and 3 bases at J, leaving 4 bases unmatched. This CDR3 is 15 amino acids long. The CDR3 bases are TGCGCCAGCAGCCCGGGACTAGCAGGCTACAATGAGCAGTTCTTC. Encoded protein: CASSPGLAGYNEQFF.

This chain joins TRBV6-5 and TRBJ1-1; D is perhaps TRBD1 (6 bases). This CDR3 contains 14 residues. Germline CDR1 reads MNHEY; CDR2 reads SVGAGI. Trimming pared 7 bases from V and 3 bases from J, leaving 15 bases between. The CDR3, as DNA: TGTGCCAGCACCACCCCGGGGGCGCACACTGAAGCTTTCTTT. Its protein product is CASTTPGAHTEAFF.

The chain employs TRBV9 and TRBJ2-5; 15 nucleotides agree with TRBD2. The CDR3 is 16 amino acids. The germline CDR1 and CDR2 sequences are SGDLS and YYNGEE. J gave up 4 bases and V 4 bases, and 5 bases lay outside the gene matches. This chain's CDR3 is CASSTPGLAGGETQYF. In DNA, the CDR3 is TGTGCCAGCAGCACCCCGGGACTAGCGGGGGGAGAGACCCAGTACTTC.

This chain uses TRBV6-5 with TRBJ2-5, with unresolved D. Matching the DNA end better, TRBJ2-7 makes the J call doubtful. The CDR3 loop spans 15 amino acids. Germline CDR1 reads MNHEY; CDR2 reads SVGAGI. The CDR3 DNA sequence: TGTGCCAGCAATGACCTCAGTCGATCCACCTACGAGCAGTACTTC. It encodes CASNDLSRSTYEQYF.

This sequence joins TRBV7-9 and TRBJ1-1, with 11 bases identical to TRBD1. The CDR3 contains 16 residues. Germline V gene lookup returns CDR1 SEHNR and CDR2 FQNEAQ (reference sequence). The V and J ends lost 2 bases and 5 bases, in that order; junction bases with no gene match: 7. The CDR3 sequence: CASSLSPGTGGTEAFF. The CDR3 DNA is TGTGCCAGCAGCTTAAGTCCCGGGACAGGGGGTACTGAAGCTTTCTTT.

The chain combines TRBV19 with TRBJ2-2; D gene ambiguous. Germline V gene sequence: CDR1 LNHDA, CDR2 SQIVND (reference sequence). This CDR3 has 15 residues. Trimming took 3 bases from V and 4 from J, leaving 12 bases between them. In DNA form, the CDR3 reads TGTGCCAGTAGTATCGGGTTGGTGGGCACCGGGGAGCTGTTTTTT. As protein: CASSIGLVGTGELFF. Full variable domain (rest looked up from reference TRBV19 and TRBJ2-2): DGGITQSPKYLFRKEGQNVTLSCEQNLNHDAMYWYRQDPGQGLRLIYYSQIVNDFQKGDIAEGYSVSREKKESFPLTVTSAQKNPTAFYLCASSIGLVGTGELFFGEGSRLTVL.

The gene calls are TRBV5-6 and TRBJ2-3, with D perhaps matching TRBD2 (6 bases). The V gene lost 0 bases and the J gene lost 2 bases, with 10 bases spanning the gap. The CDR3 loop spans 15 amino acids. Germline CDR1 SGHDT, CDR2 YYEEEE. The CDR3 coding sequence is TGTGCCAGCAGCTTGGGACTAGAGCTCACAGATACGCAGTATTTT. Its translation is CASSLGLELTDTQYF.

The chain couples TRBV6-5 to TRBJ2-1; D uncertain. The CDR3 is made up of 15 amino acids. Trimming stripped 2 bases from V and 6 bases from J, with 14 bases between. Germline lookup yields CDR1 MNHEY and CDR2 SVGAGI. CDR3 DNA sequence: TGTGCCAGCAGTTACCCCCAAAGGCTCGGCAATGAGCAGTTCTTC. Translation: CASSYPQRLGNEQFF.

This chain connects TRBV18 to TRBJ2-2; D uncertain. V shed 3 bases and J shed 6 bases, with 8 bases lying between them. There are 13 residues in the CDR3. CDR1 and CDR2 (germline): KGHSH, LQKENI. CDR3 residues: CASSPVHAGELFF. The CDR3 DNA is TGTGCCAGCTCACCGGTCCACGCCGGGGAGCTGTTTTTT.

The gene calls are TRBV11-2 and TRBJ1-4; D uncertain. Trimming removed 5 bases from V and 0 bases from J, with 16 bases in between. Germline V gene sequence: CDR1 SGHAT, CDR2 FQNNGV. This CDR3 is built from 17 residues. The CDR3 region is CASSISGWGTTNEKLFF. The CDR3 DNA follows: TGTGCCAGCAGCATCAGCGGGTGGGGAACAACTAATGAAAAACTGTTTTTT.

Remarks on this clone: Germline is not matched at one junction end, which may reflect a read error. The chain recombines TRBV5-4 with TRBJ1-4; 9 bases fit TRBD1. The CDR3 is made up of 14 amino acids. The V gene's germline CDR1 is SGHNT and CDR2 YYREEE (reference sequence). CDR3 sequence (DNA): TGCGCCAGCAGTACGGGGACAGGGACCAAAAAACTGTTTTTT. This encodes CASSTGTGTKKLFF.

The chain uses TRBV12-5 and TRBJ2-2; TRBD2 aligns across 13 bases. Germline lookup yields CDR1 LGHNT and CDR2 FRNRAP. V trimming: 6 bases; J trimming: 6 bases; junction bases outside the gene matches: 7. The CDR3 has 16 residues. CDR3 loop: CASGFGLAGEPGELFF. The CDR3 region has the DNA TGTGCTAGTGGATTCGGACTAGCGGGGGAGCCCGGGGAGCTGTTTTTT.

The chain combines TRBV14 with TRBJ1-4; D gene uncertain. V dropped 4 bases and J dropped 1 base, with 13 bases sitting between them. This CDR3 contains 16 residues. Per the germline V gene, CDR1 is SGHDN and CDR2 is FVKESK. Here the CDR3 reads CASSRRPFLTNEKLFF. The DNA for the CDR3 is TGTGCCAGCAGCCGGAGGCCCTTTCTAACTAATGAAAAACTGTTTTTT.

This chain joins TRBV7-2 and TRBJ2-3; no clear D gene. In germline, CDR1 is SGHTA, CDR2 FQGNSA. This CDR3 is 14 amino acids long. Between the trimmed V and J ends, which lost 1 base and 2 bases, there was a span of 7 bases. The CDR3 DNA sequence: TGTGCCAGCAGCTTAGGGGCACACACAGATACGCAGTATTTT. Translating gives CASSLGAHTDTQYF. The full variable domain, its missing parts supplied by reference TRBV7-2 and TRBJ2-3, is GAGVSQSPSNKVTEKGKDVELRCDPISGHTALYWYRQSLGQGLEFLIYFQGNSAPDKSGLPSDRFSAERTGGSVSTLTIQRTQQEDSAVYLCASSLGAHTDTQYFGPGTRLTVL.

The J gene is TRBJ2-7, the V gene TRBV5-1, with unresolved D. The CDR3 is made up of 14 amino acids. CDR1 and CDR2 (germline): SGHRS, YFSETQ. Trimming removed 1 base at V and 2 bases at J, with 10 bases between. In nucleotides, the CDR3 is TGCGCCAGCAGCTTGATCCCTGGAACCTACGAGCAGTACTTC. As protein: CASSLIPGTYEQYF.

V and J are TRBV19 and TRBJ1-1; 7 positions match TRBD1. The CDR3 has 14 amino acids. Germline V gene sequence: CDR1 LNHDA, CDR2 SQIVND (reference sequence). The V and J ends lost 6 bases and 2 bases, in that order; junction bases with no gene match: 6. Here the CDR3 reads CASREGAGNTEAFF. The DNA for the CDR3 is TGTGCCAGTAGAGAGGGGGCGGGAAACACTGAAGCTTTCTTT. The variable domain in full, with the rest retrieved from reference TRBV19 and TRBJ1-1, is DGGITQSPKYLFRKEGQNVTLSCEQNLNHDAMYWYRQDPGQGLRLIYYSQIVNDFQKGDIAEGYSVSREKKESFPLTVTSAQKNPTAFYLCASREGAGNTEAFFGQGTRLTVV.

The CDR3 bases are TGTGCCAGCCGATCGACAGGGGGTACCTACGAGCAGTACTTC. Protein product: CASRSTGGTYEQYF. This sequence joins TRBV27 and TRBJ2-7; 9 bases align to TRBD1. V dropped 8 bases and J dropped 2; count of bases not matched to a gene: 7. The CDR3 length is 14 residues. Germline-derived CDR1 and CDR2 are MNHEY and SMNVEV (reference sequence).

The chain links TRBV19 to TRBJ2-1; 9 bases align to TRBD1. V shed 3 bases, J shed 10 bases, and the junction held 1 base outside the gene matches. There are 12 residues in the CDR3. Germline-derived CDR1 and CDR2 are LNHDA and SQIVND (reference sequence). This CDR3 is CASSIGTGEQFF. Written as DNA, the CDR3 is TGTGCCAGTAGTATCGGGACAGGGGAGCAGTTCTTC.

The chain has TRBV4-1 and TRBJ2-5; D tentatively fits TRBD1 or TRBD2 (6 bases each). The CDR3 is 15 residues long. CDR1 is MGHRA, CDR2 YSYEKL, per germline. V lost 3 bases to trimming and J lost 1 base, with 12 bases between them. The CDR3 reads CASSQWGALQETQYF. In DNA form, the CDR3 reads TGCGCCAGCAGCCAGTGGGGGGCTCTCCAAGAGACCCAGTACTTC.